These T cell receptor beta chains were read from a single sample in a study of T cell repertoires in aging, cancer and after chemotherapy. TCRdb analysed the multiplex PCR reads with MiXCR anew, one entry per CDR3 protein. The table includes fewer than 5,500 distinct CDR3 sequences, 55% to 70% detected once. Sequencing used blood. The receptors here all came from a human donor with a solid tumor. The CDR3 runs from the conserved cysteine through the conserved F or W. The D gene is left open where the match is weak. Expanded clones get a size class; other rows say once, few or many, or leave the size out.

d_call	v_call	j_call	clone_size	cdr3_aa	cdr3_nt
TRBD1	TRBV20-1	TRBJ1-2	-	CSAPRQGAGVNGYTF	TGCAGTGCTCCTAGACAGGGGGCTGGCGTAAATGGCTACACCTTC
-	TRBV27	TRBJ1-2	-	CASRTGTKSSYTF	TGTGCCAGCAGGACCGGGACAAAATCGAGCTACACCTTC
-	TRBV7-2	TRBJ2-6	once	CASSLRGFRNDGVLSGANVLTF	TGTGCCAGCAGCTTAAGAGGGTTCCGCAACGACGGTGTTCTTTCTGGGGCCAACGTCCTGACTTTC
-	TRBV7-2	TRBJ1-1	-	CASSLGLQGVTEAFF	TGTGCCAGCAGCTTAGGCTTACAGGGAGTAACTGAAGCTTTCTTT
-	TRBV6-1	TRBJ1-2	few	CASRGAGSHGYTF	TGTGCCAGCAGGGGTGCAGGGAGCCATGGCTACACCTTC
TRBD1	TRBV7-7	TRBJ1-6	-	CASSEGQGDAPLHF	TGTGCTAGCAGCGAGGGACAGGGCGACGCACCCCTCCACTTT
-	TRBV6-5	TRBJ1-1	-	CASSSWAGGMNTEAFF	TGTGCCAGCAGTTCCTGGGCGGGGGGTATGAACACTGAAGCTTTCTTT
-	TRBV19	TRBJ2-5	-	CASTRRATFTGETQYF	TGTGCCAGTACCCGAAGGGCCACTTTTACGGGAGAGACCCAGTACTTC
-	TRBV19	TRBJ2-1	few	CASWDGYNEQFF	TGTGCCAGCTGGGACGGCTACAATGAGCAGTTCTTC
-	TRBV19	TRBJ2-3	-	CASSSGRTDTQYF	TGTGCCAGTAGTAGCGGACGCACAGATACGCAGTATTTT
TRBD1	TRBV19	TRBJ2-2	-	CASSSLLQGAGELFF	TGTGCCAGTAGCAGTTTGCTGCAGGGGGCCGGGGAGCTGTTTTTT
-	TRBV10-3	TRBJ2-2	-	CAIRETVTGELFF	TGTGCCATCAGGGAGACTGTCACCGGGGAGCTGTTTTTT
TRBD2	TRBV6-2/TRBV6-3	TRBJ2-5	few	CASTFPTSGGETQYF	TGTGCCAGCACCTTCCCGACTAGCGGGGGAGAGACCCAGTACTTC
TRBD1	TRBV12-3/TRBV12-4	TRBJ1-2	few	CASSLDRGKNGYTF	TGTGCCAGCAGTTTGGACAGGGGAAAAAATGGCTACACCTTC
TRBD1	TRBV7-2	TRBJ2-7	-	CASSFKGAGGEQYF	TGTGCCAGCAGCTTTAAGGGGGCTGGGGGCGAGCAGTACTTC
-	TRBV15	TRBJ2-7	few	CATSKLGDPYEQYF	TGTGCCACCAGCAAGTTAGGGGACCCCTACGAGCAGTACTTC
TRBD1	TRBV12-3/TRBV12-4	TRBJ1-4	-	CASSLRGQYNEKLFF	TGTGCCAGCAGTTTACGGGGACAGTACAATGAAAAACTGTTTTTT
TRBD1	TRBV18	TRBJ1-3	few	CASSPGTDSGNTIYF	TGTGCCAGCTCACCCGGGACAGACTCTGGAAACACCATATATTTT
TRBD1	TRBV27	TRBJ1-3	-	CASRAGGNSGNTIYF	TGTGCCTCCCGGGCAGGGGGTAACTCTGGAAACACCATATATTTT
-	TRBV5-6	TRBJ2-2	-	CASSLSSGANTGELFF	TGTGCCAGCAGCTTATCGTCCGGGGCGAACACCGGGGAGCTGTTTTTT
TRBD1	TRBV6-4	TRBJ1-6	few	CASRQGLGSPLHF	TGTGCCAGTAGACAGGGATTAGGCTCACCCCTCCACTTT
-	TRBV7-9	TRBJ2-7	few	CASSSDEQYF	TGTGCCAGCAGCTCGGATGAGCAGTACTTC
-	TRBV6-5	TRBJ2-3	-	CASTGYTDTQYF	TGTGCCAGCACAGGGTATACAGATACGCAGTATTTT
TRBD2	TRBV19	TRBJ2-7	-	CASSTLAGDHEQYF	TGTGCCAGTAGTACACTAGCGGGAGATCACGAGCAGTACTTC
-	TRBV6-5	TRBJ1-2	few	CASSARNYGYTF	TGTGCCAGCTCGGCAAGAAACTATGGCTACACCTTC
TRBD1	TRBV27	TRBJ2-7	few	CASSFRTGERYEQYF	TGTGCCAGCAGTTTCAGGACAGGGGAACGGTACGAGCAGTACTTC
-	TRBV12-3/TRBV12-4	TRBJ1-4	few	CASSPGRGRLFF	TGTGCCAGCAGTCCGGGGAGAGGGAGACTGTTTTTT
-	TRBV6-1	TRBJ1-2	-	CASDPGRGYGYTF	TGTGCCAGCGACCCCGGACGAGGCTATGGCTACACCTTC
-	TRBV7-9	TRBJ1-6	few	CASNGAANSPLHF	TGTGCGAGCAACGGGGCCGCAAATTCACCCCTCCACTTT
-	TRBV29-1	TRBJ1-2	few	CSVEGSISSGYTF	TGCAGCGTTGAAGGTTCCATATCCTCGGGCTACACCTTC
-	TRBV6-5	TRBJ2-2	few	CASSSFGAANTGELFF	TGTGCCAGCAGTTCCTTCGGGGCAGCGAACACCGGGGAGCTGTTTTTT
-	TRBV12-3/TRBV12-4	TRBJ1-1	-	CASSQGLPDTEAFF	TGTGCCAGCAGCCAGGGACTACCAGACACTGAAGCTTTCTTT
TRBD1	TRBV7-9	TRBJ2-7	-	CASRAGQGDHEQYF	TGTGCCAGCAGAGCGGGACAGGGAGATCACGAGCAGTACTTC
-	TRBV6-1	TRBJ2-6	-	CASSEQAGSSGANVLTF	TGCGCCAGCAGTGAGCAAGCCGGTAGCTCTGGGGCCAACGTCCTGACTTTC
TRBD1	TRBV30	TRBJ1-6	few	CAWGQGRRSSPLHF	TGTGCCTGGGGACAGGGCAGGCGAAGCTCACCCCTCCACTTT
-	TRBV20-1	TRBJ2-7	-	CSARDATNKNSYEQYF	TGCAGTGCTAGAGATGCAACAAACAAAAACTCCTACGAGCAGTACTTC
-	TRBV12-3/TRBV12-4	TRBJ1-3	few	CASTNRGRGGNTIYF	TGTGCCAGCACCAACCGGGGGCGCGGAGGAAACACCATATATTTT
TRBD1	TRBV27	TRBJ1-6	-	CASSSQGSYSYNSPLHF	TGTGCCAGCAGTTCACAGGGGAGTTACTCCTATAATTCACCCCTCCACTTT
-	TRBV7-9	TRBJ2-3	few	CASSLAVRSTDTQYF	TGTGCCAGCAGCTTAGCGGTCAGGAGCACAGATACGCAGTATTTT
-	TRBV7-9	TRBJ2-7	-	CASSFGGTAYEQYF	TGTGCCAGCAGCTTCGGCGGGACAGCCTACGAGCAGTACTTC
TRBD1	TRBV12-3/TRBV12-4	TRBJ1-4	-	CASSPDRGWEKLFF	TGTGCCAGCAGCCCTGACAGGGGGTGGGAAAAACTGTTTTTT
-	TRBV19	TRBJ2-7	few	CASSLGLSRYEQYF	TGTGCCAGTAGCCTCGGACTGAGTCGGTACGAGCAGTACTTC
-	TRBV7-2	TRBJ1-5	few	CASSLFSRGGNQPQHF	TGTGCCAGCAGCTTATTTTCACGTGGTGGCAATCAGCCCCAGCATTTT
TRBD1	TRBV27	TRBJ1-2	-	CASSYRQGGGYTF	TGTGCCAGCAGTTATCGACAGGGGGGTGGCTACACCTTC
TRBD1	TRBV12-3/TRBV12-4	TRBJ2-7	-	CASSLTGAQYF	TGTGCCAGCAGTTTAACAGGGGCCCAGTACTTC
-	TRBV18	TRBJ1-1	-	CASSPPLTEEAFF	TGTGCCAGCTCACCGCCCTTGACAGAGGAAGCTTTCTTT
-	TRBV7-6	TRBJ2-2	-	CASSLGEGGELFF	TGTGCCAGCAGCTTAGGAGAGGGCGGGGAGCTGTTTTTT
-	TRBV20-1	TRBJ1-2	-	CSARRQGEGPYGYTF	TGCAGTGCTAGGCGGCAGGGAGAAGGACCGTATGGCTACACCTTC
TRBD1	TRBV4-1	TRBJ1-2	-	CASSRPGQGYGYTF	TGCGCCAGCAGCCGACCGGGACAGGGGTATGGCTACACCTTC
-	TRBV6-5	TRBJ2-2	few	CASSEYQYRELFF	TGTGCCAGCAGTGAATATCAGTACCGGGAGCTGTTTTTT
-	TRBV20-1	TRBJ2-1	-	CSASNPASPYNEQFF	TGCAGTGCTAGTAATCCGGCGTCCCCCTACAATGAGCAGTTCTTC
TRBD1	TRBV7-9	TRBJ1-4	-	CASSWTGSKEKLFF	TGTGCCAGCAGCTGGACAGGGTCGAAAGAAAAACTGTTTTTT
-	TRBV29-1	TRBJ2-7	-	CSVEDLGVTPTKQYF	TGCAGCGTTGAAGATTTGGGGGTTACCCCTACGAAGCAGTACTTC
TRBD1	TRBV4-2	TRBJ1-4	-	CASRTTGAYEKLFF	TGTGCCAGCAGGACTACAGGGGCTTACGAAAAACTGTTTTTT
-	TRBV29-1	TRBJ1-2	-	CSVVGADYGYTF	TGCAGCGTTGTGGGGGCGGACTATGGCTACACCTTC